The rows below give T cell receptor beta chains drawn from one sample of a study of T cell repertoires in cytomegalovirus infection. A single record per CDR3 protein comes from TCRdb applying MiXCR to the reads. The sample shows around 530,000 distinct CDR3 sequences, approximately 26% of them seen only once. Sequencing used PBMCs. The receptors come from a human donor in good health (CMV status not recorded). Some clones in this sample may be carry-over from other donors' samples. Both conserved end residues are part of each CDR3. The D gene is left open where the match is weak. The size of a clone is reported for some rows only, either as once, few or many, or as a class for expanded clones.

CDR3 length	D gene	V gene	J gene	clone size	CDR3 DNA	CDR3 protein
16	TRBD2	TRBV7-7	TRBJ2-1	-	TGTGCCAGCTCCCCCGGGGCTAGCGGGAGGGTCAATGAGCAGTTCTTC	CASSPGASGRVNEQFF
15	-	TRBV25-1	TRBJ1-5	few	TGTGCCAGCAGTGAATCGGTGGCGGGAAATCAGCCCCAGCATTTT	CASSESVAGNQPQHF
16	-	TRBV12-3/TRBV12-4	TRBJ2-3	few	TGTGCCAGCAGCAGGGAAAGAGACAGGACCACAGATACGCAGTATTTT	CASSRERDRTTDTQYF
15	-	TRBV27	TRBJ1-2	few	TGTGCCAGCAGGCGGCGGGAGGGCTTCGACTATGGCTACACCTTC	CASRRREGFDYGYTF
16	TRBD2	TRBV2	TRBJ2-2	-	TGTGCCAGCAGGCCCGGGACTAGCGGGAAATCCGGGGAGCTGTTTTTT	CASRPGTSGKSGELFF
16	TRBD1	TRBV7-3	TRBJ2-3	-	TGTGCCAGCAGCACCCAGGGGGCCTCCAACACAGATACGCAGTATTTT	CASSTQGASNTDTQYF
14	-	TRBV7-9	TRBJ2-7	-	TGTGCCAGCAGCTTAGTCAGGGGTAACTACGAGCAGTACTTC	CASSLVRGNYEQYF
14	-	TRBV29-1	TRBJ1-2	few	TGCAGCGTTGATGGGGGCCCACAGATCTATGGCTACACCTTC	CSVDGGPQIYGYTF
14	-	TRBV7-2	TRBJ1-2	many	TGTGCCAGCAGCTTATCGACACAGGGTTTGGGCTACACCTTC	CASSLSTQGLGYTF
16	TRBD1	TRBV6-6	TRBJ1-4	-	TGTGCCAGCAGTCCCCCCCCGGGACAGGGGTCTGAAAAACTGTTTTTT	CASSPPPGQGSEKLFF
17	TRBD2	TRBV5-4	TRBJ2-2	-	TGTGCCAGCAGCTTGGGCGGGAGGGCCGGTGGCACCGGGGAGCTGTTTTTT	CASSLGGRAGGTGELFF
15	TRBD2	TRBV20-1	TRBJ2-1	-	TGCAGTGCTAGTGGCGGGAGGCTGCCCGGGGGGGGGCAGTTCTTC	CSASGGRLPGGGQFF
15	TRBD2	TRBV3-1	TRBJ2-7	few	TGTGCCAGCAGCCAAGGGCGGGAGGGCCGGTACGAGCAGTACTTC	CASSQGREGRYEQYF
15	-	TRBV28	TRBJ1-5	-	TGTGCCACGGACAGTCTGGCAGTTAGCAATCAGCCCCAGCATTTT	CATDSLAVSNQPQHF
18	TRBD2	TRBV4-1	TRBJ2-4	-	TGCGCCAGCAGCCAAGCGGCGGGAGGGCGCGTAGCCAAAAACATTCAGTACTTC	CASSQAAGGRVAKNIQYF
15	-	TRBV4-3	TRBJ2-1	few	TGCGCCAGCAGTCTCGCTCTTCTCCTTGCCAATGAGCAGTTCTTC	CASSLALLLANEQFF
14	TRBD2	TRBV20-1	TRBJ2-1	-	TGCAGTGCAACCACTAGCGGGAGGTACAATGAGCAGTTCTTC	CSATTSGRYNEQFF
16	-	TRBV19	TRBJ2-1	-	TGTGCCAGTAGTCCCCGGGAGGGGGCGATTAGGAATGAGCAGTTCTTC	CASSPREGAIRNEQFF
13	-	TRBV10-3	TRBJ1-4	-	TGTGCCATCAGTGACCTTAAAAGAGAAAAACTGTTTTTT	CAISDLKREKLFF
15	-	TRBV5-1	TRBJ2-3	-	TGCGCCAGCAGCTTGCCGTACAGGGCAGGGGATACGCAGTATTTT	CASSLPYRAGDTQYF
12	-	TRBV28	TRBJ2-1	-	TGTGCAACCCTGGGGCCATACAATGAGCAGTTCTTC	CATLGPYNEQFF
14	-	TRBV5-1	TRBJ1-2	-	TGCGCCAGCAGCGCCAGCCAACAGGTCTCTGGCTACACCTTC	CASSASQQVSGYTF
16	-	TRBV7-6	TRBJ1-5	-	TGTGCCAGCAGCTTAGGGCAGACAGGCACCAATCAGCCCCAGCATTTT	CASSLGQTGTNQPQHF
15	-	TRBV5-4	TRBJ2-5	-	TGTGCCAGCAGCTTTGTGTATGGATCCGAAGGGACCCAGTACTTC	CASSFVYGSEGTQYF
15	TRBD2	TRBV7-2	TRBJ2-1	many	TGTGCCAGCAGCCCAGGCGGGACTAACTACAATGAGCAGTTCTTC	CASSPGGTNYNEQFF
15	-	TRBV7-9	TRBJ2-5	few	TGTGCCAGCAGTAATTCAACCGGGGGGCGCCGCCGTCAGTACTTC	CASSNSTGGRRRQYF
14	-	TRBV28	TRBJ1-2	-	TGTGCCAGCAGCAAGAGCTGGGGTGGACGGGGCTACACCTTC	CASSKSWGGRGYTF
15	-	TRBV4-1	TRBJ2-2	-	TGCGCCAGCAGCCAGTCTACTTTACGGGAGAGTCAGCTGTTTTTT	CASSQSTLRESQLFF
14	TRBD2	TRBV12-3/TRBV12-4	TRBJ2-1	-	TGTGCCAGCACTCTCGGGGGGGCAGCGAATGAGCAGTTCTTC	CASTLGGAANEQFF